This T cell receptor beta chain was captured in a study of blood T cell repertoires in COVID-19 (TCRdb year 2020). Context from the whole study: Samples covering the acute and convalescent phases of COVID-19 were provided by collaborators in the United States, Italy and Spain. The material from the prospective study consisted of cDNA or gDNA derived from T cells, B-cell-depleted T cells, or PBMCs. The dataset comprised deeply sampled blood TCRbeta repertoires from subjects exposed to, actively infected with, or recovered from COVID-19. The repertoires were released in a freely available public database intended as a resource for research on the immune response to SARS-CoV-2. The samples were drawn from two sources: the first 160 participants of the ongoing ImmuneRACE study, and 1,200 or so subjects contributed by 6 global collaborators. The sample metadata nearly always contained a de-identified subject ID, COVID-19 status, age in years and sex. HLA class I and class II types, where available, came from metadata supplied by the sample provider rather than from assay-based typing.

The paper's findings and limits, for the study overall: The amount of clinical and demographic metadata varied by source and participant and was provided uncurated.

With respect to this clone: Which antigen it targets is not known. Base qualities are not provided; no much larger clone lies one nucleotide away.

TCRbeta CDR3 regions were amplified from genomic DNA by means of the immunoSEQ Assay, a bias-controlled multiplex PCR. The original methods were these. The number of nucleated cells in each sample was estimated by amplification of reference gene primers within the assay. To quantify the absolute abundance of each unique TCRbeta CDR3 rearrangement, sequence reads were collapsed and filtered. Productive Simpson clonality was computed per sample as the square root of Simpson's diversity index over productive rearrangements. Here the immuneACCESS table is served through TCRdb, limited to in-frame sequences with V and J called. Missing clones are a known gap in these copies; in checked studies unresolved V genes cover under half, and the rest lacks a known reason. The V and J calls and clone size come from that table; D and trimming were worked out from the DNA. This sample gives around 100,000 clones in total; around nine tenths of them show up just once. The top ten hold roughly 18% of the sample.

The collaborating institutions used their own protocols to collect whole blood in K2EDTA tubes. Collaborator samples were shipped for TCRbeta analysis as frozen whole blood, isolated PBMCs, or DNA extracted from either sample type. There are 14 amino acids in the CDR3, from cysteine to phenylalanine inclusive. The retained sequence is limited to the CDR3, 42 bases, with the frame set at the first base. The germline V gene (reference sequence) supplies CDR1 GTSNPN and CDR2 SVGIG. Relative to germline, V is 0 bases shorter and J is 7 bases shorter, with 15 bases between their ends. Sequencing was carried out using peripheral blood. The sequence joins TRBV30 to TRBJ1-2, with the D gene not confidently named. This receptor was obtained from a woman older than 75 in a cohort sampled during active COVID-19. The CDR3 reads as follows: CAWSVLGVRIGYTF. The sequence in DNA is TGTGCCTGGAGTGTACTCGGGGTTAGGATTGGCTACACCTTC.